A selection of T cell receptor beta chains follows, all from one sample in a study of resident and recirculating memory T cells in vitiligo. TCRdb keeps only in-frame clones here, not all; method: immunoSEQ multiplex PCR. Of 75,000 to 85,000 clones in the sample, about 90% are singletons; the top ten hold more than 5%. The sequencing input was blood. These receptors all come from a male donor with vitiligo. Each CDR3 is given with its conserved first and last residue. Fields, in order: D gene, V gene, CDR3 protein. The D gene is left open where the match is weak.

>TRBD2|TRBV7-9
CASSLGGGGSHDTQYF
>TRBD2|TRBV5-6
CASSLFGSGNYNEQFF
>.|TRBV4-1
CASSQTTKSFYEQYF
>.|TRBV28
CASSLWKREPRIAKNIQYF
>TRBD2|TRBV29-1
CSVAGLAGYNEQFF
>TRBD2|TRBV7-3
CASSLAGAQYF
>.|TRBV5-6
CASSPFRGPYEQYF
>.|TRBV7-2
CASSSRQTSSYNEQFF
>.|TRBV19
CASSILQDIYLSNQPQHF
>.|TRBV7-9
CASSQLGRQETQYF
>.|TRBV7-6
CASSSAGTTVGYTF
>.|TRBV5-1
CASSFGGMNEQYF
>.|TRBV15
CATSRDRIQETQYF
>TRBD2|TRBV28
CASSFDLAGDAYEQYF
>.|TRBV6-6
CASSYSGGNYGYTF
>TRBD1|TRBV6-6
CASRPDRSIQYF
>.|TRBV20-1
CSARRTGGAFF
>.|TRBV7-9
CASSLVTSDKMDYEQYF
>.|TRBV13
CASSLSGKDTQYF
>.|TRBV9
CASSLYSGSYNEQFF
>.|TRBV28
CASVGGLRSYEQYF
>.|TRBV2
CASLTAGYYEQYF
>.|TRBV5-4
CASSLAKGSSEQYF
>.|TRBV4-3
CASSQVPLYYGETQYF
>.|TRBV6-1
CASSETGGDTEAFF
>.|TRBV9
CASSVRSGSYNEQFF
>.|TRBV7-8
CASSLVGGIVGFPDTQYF
>.|TRBV4-2
CASSLSSFAVYEQYF
>.|TRBV6-5
CATYLQGNTEAFF
>.|TRBV7-2
CASSSSEGVEQFF
>.|TRBV9
CASRPTGNTEAFF
>TRBD1|TRBV9
CASSAYGRGQNYGYTF
>TRBD2|TRBV7-9
CASSLLDWGLAPAYEQYF
>.|TRBV7-2
CASSLEPGHIYGYTF
>.|TRBV2
CASSDHPSSSYGYTF
>TRBD2|TRBV5-1
CASSLGLAAETQYF
>.|TRBV5-1
CAGADSPTDTQYF
>TRBD2|TRBV4-3
CASSQEPGREGLFYNEQFF
>TRBD1|TRBV6-1
CASRPLAQGVEQYF
>.|TRBV18
CASSLGGQQLNIQYF
>.|TRBV7-3
CASSSDSSGANVLTF
>TRBD1|TRBV5-4
CASSPQPGQGWTNEKLFF
>TRBD1|TRBV6-5
CASSSQVGTGSSPLHF
>TRBD1|TRBV29-1
CSLRTGGNTIYF
>.|TRBV7-2
CASSFGGRTGRSSGELFF
>TRBD1|TRBV4-1
CASSQPRDRPSYEQYF
>TRBD1|TRBV27
CASSPRDRPYYGYTF
>.|TRBV13
CASNEVGGVKGEQFF
>.|TRBV9
CASSDVPSGTEAFF
>.|TRBV5-6
CASSPGRGDGYTF
>TRBD1|TRBV12-5
CASGHRDRDYEQYF
>TRBD2|TRBV27
CASSFVAAGVDNEQFF
>.|TRBV27
CASSLPQAKNIQYF
>.|TRBV6-6
CASRGAGGNTIYF
>TRBD1|TRBV7-2
CASSPTGVYEQYF
>TRBD1|TRBV4-2
CASSQDGGQGNTGELFF
>TRBD1|TRBV7-3
CASSLDRGGADTQYF
>.|TRBV6-1
CASSERVGASYNEQFF
>.|TRBV28
CASSRQLDNYGYTF
>TRBD1|TRBV7-6
CASSAPDRGLREQYF